This note documents a single T cell receptor (beta chain) sequence. No antigen is known for it. This entry comes from a study of STAT5B mutations in CD4+ large granular lymphocyte leukemia. General observations from the study: Compared with healthy controls (2/35), patient top clones favored TRBV06 (8/27). Data were not HLA-matched across samples.

Per the study methods: Productive clonotypes were detectable down to 2.59 x 10-5 frequency. Produced via immunoSEQ multiplex PCR; TCRdb's table is partial and in-frame only. That table supplies the V and J calls and clone size; D and trimming were determined from the DNA. Of roughly 48,000 clones listed, about 70% are singletons. Buffy coats from healthy blood donors served as controls. V was pared by 5 bases and J by 5 bases, with 21 bases between. Germline assignment: CDR1 SGHVS and CDR2 FNYEAQ. This CDR3 has 16 residues. The chain uses TRBV7-6 and TRBJ2-5; tentative D call: TRBD2 (8 bases). This receptor was identified in a human donor in good health. The sample comprised CD4+ T cells from blood buffy coats. The CDR3 sequence: CASSPGGGTAKETQYF. DNA for the CDR3: TGTGCCAGCAGCCCCGGGGGGGGGACAGCTAAGGAGACCCAGTACTTC.